These T cell receptor beta chains were read from a single sample in a study of shared T cell receptors in the human thymus. Profiling relied on immunoSEQ multiplex PCR, and the TCRdb table lists in-frame clones only, not all of them. The repertoire holds 650,000 to 950,000 clones, with roughly 85% as singletons. The same data also contributed to another study, on human thymus T cells.

What was sequenced was thymocytes. These receptors were taken from a girl under three years old with a congenital heart defect. Each CDR3 is given with its conserved first and last residue. The order of the fields is clone size, V gene, CDR3 protein. The size field is filled for only some rows; it gives once, few, many or a size class.

NA,TRBV7-2,CASSSFRDRGQLTGNTIYF
NA,TRBV2,CASRTSGGPTDTQYF
NA,TRBV7-9,CASSPRGTDTQYF
NA,TRBV27,CASSLYVQGELFF
NA,TRBV12-5,CASGSTRDRGRTDTQYF
once,TRBV29-1,CSVEDVGRNIQYF
NA,TRBV11-2,CASSRQGGSSYEQYF
NA,TRBV5-1,CASSGHQETQYF
NA,TRBV29-1,CSARDRGGTEAFF
NA,TRBV6-4,CASSDRGAQSPLHF
NA,TRBV5-5,CASSLRLGTAGNTIYF
NA,TRBV6-6,CASSYSSQGTYGYTF
NA,TRBV7-2,CASSQNFRREGETQYF
few,TRBV27,CASSPGTDSLDTYEQYF
NA,TRBV10-2,CASTRERPRAGGPWDTQYF
NA,TRBV5-4,CASSDHRQVYGYTF